The 24 T cell receptor beta chains reported below all come from one sample, sequenced in a study of shared clonotypes between healthy human individuals. Clones were sequenced by immunoSEQ multiplex PCR, and TCRdb holds only the in-frame ones, with some missing. The sample has 1.6 million or so clones; roughly 96% are singletons. Sequencing used naive CD4+ T cells sorted from blood. Sample subset: CD45RA+ positively selected. The origin of the receptors is a man aged 30 to 45 in good health.

This rearrangement joins TRBV5-1 to TRBJ1-2; a possible D gene is TRBD1 (5 bases). This CDR3 is built from 14 residues. The germline V and J ends were trimmed by 8 bases and 5 bases, with 19 bases remaining between them. Germline loops: CDR1 SGHRS, CDR2 YFSETQ. The CDR3: CASDTGTFGYGYTF. The CDR3 bases are TGCGCCAGTGATACCGGGACCTTCGGTTATGGCTACACCTTC.

The chain uses TRBV20-1 and TRBJ2-7; D not resolved. Trimming removed 3 bases from V and 5 bases from J, with 8 bases in between. The CDR3 consists of 11 residues. Germline lookup yields CDR1 DFQATT and CDR2 SNEGSKA (reference sequence). The CDR3 coding sequence is TGCAGTGCTAGCCGAGAAGACGAGCAGTACTTC. It is translated as CSASREDEQYF.

The CDR3 protein is CASSVSGQVNEQYF. CDR3 coding DNA: TGTGCCAGCAGCGTATCCGGACAGGTGAACGAGCAGTACTTC. V is TRBV9 and J is TRBJ2-7; 7 nucleotides align to TRBD1. The junction had 6 bases not matched to a gene; V was cut back by 1 base and J by 5 bases. Germline lookup yields CDR1 SGDLS and CDR2 YYNGEE. The CDR3 loop spans 14 amino acids. Looking up the rest from reference TRBV9 and TRBJ2-7 gives the full variable domain: DSGVTQTPKHLITATGQRVTLRCSPRSGDLSVYWYQQSLDQGLQFLIQYYNGEERAKGNILERFSAQQFPDLHSELNLSSLELGDSALYFCASSVSGQVNEQYFGPGTRLTVT.

This chain links TRBV10-3 with TRBJ2-5; 9 positions agree with TRBD1. The CDR3 contains 13 residues. From germline, CDR1 is ENHRY and CDR2 SYGVKD. Trimming at V came to 7 bases and at J to 4 bases, leaving 4 bases not matched to a gene. CDR3 coding DNA: TGTGCCATCAACAGGGGGCGCGGAGAGACCCAGTACTTC. Translated: CAINRGRGETQYF.

The gene calls are TRBV7-6 and TRBJ2-5; D not certain. Looked up from germline, CDR1 is SGHVS and CDR2 is FNYEAQ. V lost 5 bases and J 4 bases, leaving 8 bases between the germline ends. The CDR3 is 12 residues long. DNA for the CDR3: TGTGCCAGCAGCCGACCAGCAGAGACCCAGTACTTC. It encodes CASSRPAETQYF.

The CDR3 protein is CASSYQDSRGEQYF. Here the CDR3 DNA reads TGTGCCAGCAGTTACCAGGATTCTCGCGGCGAGCAGTACTTC. The chain combines TRBV28 with TRBJ2-7; D uncertain. CDR1 and CDR2 (germline): MDHEN, SYDVKM. The CDR3 sequence is 14 residues long. V was pared by 4 bases and J by 6 bases, with 16 bases between.

This chain links TRBV5-1 with TRBJ2-1; 7 bases are shared with TRBD2. The V and J ends lost 7 bases and 1 base, in that order; junction bases with no gene match: 8. Germline CDR1 and CDR2: SGHRS and YFSETQ. The CDR3 has 15 amino acids. CDR3 in DNA: TGCGCCAGCCGATATGCGGGAGAGTCCTACAATGAGCAGTTCTTC. Translated: CASRYAGESYNEQFF.

This clone was recorded once. This sequence joins TRBV23-1 and TRBJ2-7; D could derive from TRBD1 or TRBD2 (5 bases each). TRBV23-1 is annotated as an ORF whose role is uncertain. The CDR3 extends over 17 amino acids. Trimming left V 0 bases short and J 2 bases short, with 17 bases between. The CDR3 nucleotides are TGCGCCAGCAGTCAATCCGGAGGCAGGGTGTTTCCCTACGAGCAGTACTTC. Its translation is CASSQSGGRVFPYEQYF.

For this clone: This specimen includes other DNA sequences encoding the same CDR3. The genes are TRBV5-6 and TRBJ2-7; D unclear. V gave up 2 bases and J gave up 3 bases, with 6 bases separating them. This CDR3 has 12 residues. Per germline, CDR1 SGHDT and CDR2 YYEEEE. CDR3 DNA sequence: TGTGCCAGCAGCTTTGATCGCTACGAGCAGTACTTC. Protein: CASSFDRYEQYF.

Here the CDR3 DNA reads TGTGCCAGCAGCGCAAGACTAGCGGGAGGGCCCAGGGAGACCCAGTACTTC. Protein: CASSARLAGGPRETQYF. The V call is TRBV9, the J call TRBJ2-5; TRBD2 aligns across 14 bases. This CDR3 contains 17 residues. With V trimmed by 3 bases and J by 5 bases, 9 bases remained unmatched. Germline V gene sequence: CDR1 SGDLS, CDR2 YYNGEE.

The chain recombines TRBV2 with TRBJ2-1; D unclear. Germline CDR1 is SNHLY and CDR2 is FYNNEI. CDR3 length equals 11 residues. Trimming removed 3 bases at V and 9 bases at J, with 6 bases between. The CDR3 protein is CASSDPGEQFF. As DNA, the CDR3 is TGTGCCAGCAGTGACCCGGGTGAGCAGTTCTTC.

This rearrangement joins TRBV27 to TRBJ2-2; 11 nucleotides align to TRBD2. Germline V gene lookup returns CDR1 MNHEY and CDR2 SMNVEV (reference sequence). The length of the CDR3 is 17 residues. With V trimmed by 5 bases and J by 4 bases, 9 bases remained unmatched. CDR3 coding DNA: TGTGCCAGCAGTCTAGGGACTAGCGGAGTGAGCACCGGGGAGCTGTTTTTT. Its protein product is CASSLGTSGVSTGELFF.

The genes are TRBV6-1 and TRBJ2-7; D unresolved. The CDR3 consists of 11 residues. The V gene's germline CDR1 is MNHNS and CDR2 SASEGT. V lost 8 bases, J lost 6 bases, and 11 bases lay in between. This chain's CDR3 is CASREPFEQYF. As DNA, the CDR3 is TGTGCCAGCCGCGAGCCGTTCGAGCAGTACTTC.

The chain uses TRBV7-6 and TRBJ2-3; TRBD2 matches at 7 bases. With V trimmed by 5 bases and J by 2 bases, 7 bases remained unmatched. From germline, CDR1 is SGHVS and CDR2 FNYEAQ. The CDR3 runs 15 residues. This chain's CDR3 is CASSPRREFTDTQYF. CDR3 DNA: TGTGCCAGCAGCCCGCGGCGGGAGTTCACAGATACGCAGTATTTT.

The chain uses TRBV6-5 and TRBJ1-5, with D uncertain. CDR1 MNHEY and CDR2 SVGAGI come from the germline V gene. The CDR3 extends over 13 amino acids. The germline V and J ends were trimmed by 6 bases and 2 bases, with 8 bases remaining between them. The CDR3 is CASRQRGNQPQHF. The CDR3 bases are TGTGCCAGCAGACAGCGGGGCAATCAGCCCCAGCATTTT.

The chain employs TRBV28 and TRBJ1-5; 11 nucleotides line up with TRBD1. Germline V gives CDR1 MDHEN, CDR2 SYDVKM. There are 15 residues in the CDR3. Losses at the gene ends were 4 bases for V and 12 bases for J; bases not matched to a gene: 11. The CDR3 is CASSYGQGAARRQHF. The CDR3 DNA reads TGTGCCAGCAGTTACGGACAGGGGGCAGCTCGGCGCCAGCATTTT.

The rearrangement uses TRBV7-2 and TRBJ2-3; 12 nucleotides agree with TRBD2. CDR3 length equals 16 residues. V was clipped by 5 bases and J by 0 bases; unmatched bases: 3. The germline V gene has CDR1 SGHTA and CDR2 FQGNSA. The CDR3 loop reads CASSATSGSSTDTQYF. DNA of the CDR3: TGTGCCAGCAGCGCGACTAGCGGGAGTAGCACAGATACGCAGTATTTT. The whole variable domain, remainder taken from reference TRBV7-2 and TRBJ2-3, is GAGVSQSPSNKVTEKGKDVELRCDPISGHTALYWYRQSLGQGLEFLIYFQGNSAPDKSGLPSDRFSAERTGGSVSTLTIQRTQQEDSAVYLCASSATSGSSTDTQYFGPGTRLTVL.

The chain links TRBV28 to TRBJ2-7; D not certain. This CDR3 spans 15 amino acids. The V and J ends lost 4 bases and 6 bases respectively, with 19 bases between them. CDR1 MDHEN and CDR2 SYDVKM come from the germline V gene. The CDR3: CASSSTELRDLEQYF. The CDR3 DNA is TGTGCCAGCAGTTCAACAGAACTCCGAGACCTCGAGCAGTACTTC. Combining the CDR3 with reference TRBV28 and TRBJ2-7 gives the whole variable domain DVKVTQSSRYLVKRTGEKVFLECVQDMDHENMFWYRQDPGLGLRLIYFSYDVKMKEKGDIPEGYSVSREKKERFSLILESASTNQTSMYLCASSSTELRDLEQYFGPGTRLTVT.

The chain joins TRBV10-2 to TRBJ2-6; 10 bases are a match to TRBD2. Germline V lookup: CDR1 WSHSY, CDR2 SAAADI. This CDR3 comprises 18 residues. V shed 3 bases and J 0 bases; nucleotides not matched to a gene: 5. The CDR3 reads CASSERPSGSSGANVLTF. CDR3 nucleotides: TGCGCCAGCAGTGAACGGCCTAGCGGGAGCTCTGGGGCCAACGTCCTGACTTTC.

As for this clone: Other DNA sequences in the same sample also yield this CDR3. The CDR3 DNA is TGTGCCAGCAGCCTCAGACAGGGAGCCTACGAGCAGTACTTC. Protein sequence: CASSLRQGAYEQYF. The J gene is TRBJ2-7, the V gene TRBV5-4; 7 bases line up with TRBD1. V trimming: 4 bases; J trimming: 2 bases; junction bases outside the gene matches: 6. The CDR3 runs to 14 residues. Per the germline V gene, CDR1 is SGHNT and CDR2 is YYREEE (reference sequence).

The rearrangement links TRBV5-1 to TRBJ2-1, with TRBD2 identical over 7 bases. CDR1 is SGHRS, CDR2 YFSETQ, per germline. The junction had 8 bases not matched to a gene; V was cut back by 4 bases and J by 4 bases. The CDR3 is 15 residues long. In DNA form, the CDR3 reads TGCGCCAGCAGCGTTACGGGAGGAAGTTACAATGAGCAGTTCTTC. Its protein is CASSVTGGSYNEQFF.

The chain uses TRBV18 and TRBJ2-5; TRBD1 is a possible D gene (6 bases). V dropped 4 bases and J dropped 4 bases, with 13 bases sitting between them. The CDR3 runs 14 residues. Germline V gives CDR1 KGHSH, CDR2 LQKENI. The CDR3 loop is CASSLKGHPETQYF. CDR3 sequence (DNA): TGTGCCAGCTCACTAAAGGGACATCCAGAGACCCAGTACTTC.

The chain uses TRBV15 and TRBJ2-1; D possibly matches TRBD1 or TRBD2 (5 bases each). V was pared by 1 base and J by 8 bases, with 18 bases between. Per germline, CDR1 LNHNV and CDR2 YYDKDF (reference sequence). There are 16 residues in the CDR3. The CDR3 region has the DNA TGTGCCACCAGCAGAGCGGGGACCCTTGAGGACCATGAGCAGTTCTTC. Translating it yields CATSRAGTLEDHEQFF.

The CDR3 loop is CASRTGVGNTGELFF. The CDR3 nucleotides are TGTGCCAGCAGGACGGGAGTGGGTAACACCGGGGAGCTGTTTTTT. The chain carries TRBV7-9 and TRBJ2-2; D may be TRBD2 (6 bases). The length of the CDR3 is 15 residues. Per the germline V gene, CDR1 is SEHNR and CDR2 is FQNEAQ (reference sequence). Trimming left V 6 bases short and J 2 bases short, with 13 bases between.